Below are 8 T cell receptor beta chains sequenced from a single sample in a study of cytomegalovirus exposure and HLA in healthy donors. This PCR relied on a set of 60 Vbeta primers and 13 Jbeta primers. Method: immunoSEQ multiplex PCR; TCRdb's copy keeps in-frame clones and lacks some. The table shows under 200,000 clones, with 75% to 85% occurring only once. The sample taken for sequencing was PBMCs. The receptors stem from a woman under 30 in good health and CMV-seronegative.

The chain links TRBV7-9 to TRBJ1-5; 7 bases are a match to TRBD1. The germline gives CDR1 SEHNR, CDR2 FQNEAQ (reference sequence). V trimming: 6 bases; J trimming: 2 bases; junction bases outside the gene matches: 13. CDR3 length equals 17 residues. The CDR3 loop reads CASSRGQGGLGNQPQHF. The CDR3, as DNA: TGTGCCAGCAGTCGGGGACAAGGGGGCCTGGGCAATCAGCCCCAGCATTTT.

The genes are TRBV7-9 and TRBJ2-7; D may be TRBD1 (5 bases). The DNA end is a closer match to TRBJ2-1, so the J assignment may be wrong. CDR3 length equals 12 residues. Germline loops: CDR1 SEHNR, CDR2 FQNEAQ (reference sequence). The CDR3 nucleotides read TGTGCCAGCAGCCCAGGGTTTTACGAGCAGTTCTTC. Protein sequence: CASSPGFYEQFF.

The chain combines TRBV27 with TRBJ2-6; D unresolved. The germline V gene encodes CDR1 MNHEY and CDR2 SMNVEV (reference sequence). V was trimmed by 5 bases and J by 0 bases, leaving 14 bases between them. This CDR3 is 17 amino acids long. CDR3 residues: CASSTFSKLSGANVLTF. The CDR3 nucleotides read TGTGCCAGCAGTACCTTTTCTAAACTCTCTGGGGCCAACGTCCTGACTTTC.

This clone was detected once. The chain has TRBV5-1 and TRBJ2-7, with unresolved D. V was cut by 1 base and J by 4 bases, with 9 bases left in between. CDR1 and CDR2 (germline): SGHRS, YFSETQ. The CDR3 loop spans 13 amino acids. CDR3 DNA: TGCGCCAGCAGCTTGCTAGAGGATTACGAGCAGTACTTC. This codes for CASSLLEDYEQYF.

V is TRBV7-2 and J is TRBJ1-4; TRBD1 is a possible D gene (6 bases). Trimming stripped 4 bases from V and 7 bases from J, with 16 bases between. This CDR3 comprises 15 residues. In germline, CDR1 is SGHTA, CDR2 FQGNSA. The CDR3 protein is CASSYRQERGEKLFF. In nucleotides, the CDR3 is TGTGCCAGCAGCTACAGACAGGAAAGGGGTGAAAAACTGTTTTTT. Full variable domain (outside the CDR3, taken from reference TRBV7-2 and TRBJ1-4): GAGVSQSPSNKVTEKGKDVELRCDPISGHTALYWYRQSLGQGLEFLIYFQGNSAPDKSGLPSDRFSAERTGGSVSTLTIQRTQQEDSAVYLCASSYRQERGEKLFFGSGTQLSVL.

This clone has a handful of counts. The chain links TRBV2 to TRBJ2-3, with 9 bases aligning to TRBD2. The CDR3 is 17 residues long. V lost 4 bases to trimming and J lost 5 bases; unmatched junction nucleotides: 13. Looked up from germline, CDR1 is SNHLY and CDR2 is FYNNEI. Here the CDR3 reads CASSGAPGLAPRDTQYF. CDR3 DNA: TGTGCCAGCAGTGGGGCCCCGGGACTAGCCCCTCGAGATACGCAGTATTTT.

J is TRBJ2-1 and V is TRBV27, with 11 bases lining up with TRBD2. The V and J ends lost 3 bases and 7 bases, in that order; junction bases with no gene match: 14. This CDR3 is built from 18 residues. Germline-derived CDR1 and CDR2 are MNHEY and SMNVEV (reference sequence). The CDR3 loop is CASSFNDVTSGRSNEQFF. Written as DNA, the CDR3 is TGTGCCAGCAGTTTTAATGATGTAACTAGCGGGAGATCGAATGAGCAGTTCTTC.

The rearrangement joins TRBV29-1 to TRBJ2-7; 8 positions match TRBD1. CDR1 and CDR2 from the germline V gene are SQVTM and ANQGSEA. With V trimmed by 5 bases and J by 4 bases, 4 bases remained unmatched. The CDR3 has 12 amino acids. CDR3 in amino acids: CSVWTGKYEQYF. The CDR3 DNA follows: TGCAGCGTTTGGACAGGGAAATACGAGCAGTACTTC.